The clone carrying this T cell receptor beta chain has only a few counts. Data came from immunoSEQ multiplex PCR; TCRdb stores just in-frame clones and leaves some out. The table has tens of thousands of clones, roughly 88% seen once. This specimen comes from a study of T cell responses to AZD1222 COVID-19 vaccine. Trimming removed 5 bases from V and 7 bases from J, with 14 bases in between. There are 12 residues in the CDR3. Germline assignment: CDR1 DFQATT and CDR2 SNEGSKA (reference sequence). The sequencing here drew on peripheral blood, taken on day 0 of AZD1222 vaccination. The source of this sequence is an adult in good health. The chain uses TRBV20-1 and TRBJ1-2; D call uncertain. The CDR3 spells CSAGDGVVGYTF. In DNA, the CDR3 is TGCAGTGCTGGTGACGGAGTAGTTGGCTACACCTTC.